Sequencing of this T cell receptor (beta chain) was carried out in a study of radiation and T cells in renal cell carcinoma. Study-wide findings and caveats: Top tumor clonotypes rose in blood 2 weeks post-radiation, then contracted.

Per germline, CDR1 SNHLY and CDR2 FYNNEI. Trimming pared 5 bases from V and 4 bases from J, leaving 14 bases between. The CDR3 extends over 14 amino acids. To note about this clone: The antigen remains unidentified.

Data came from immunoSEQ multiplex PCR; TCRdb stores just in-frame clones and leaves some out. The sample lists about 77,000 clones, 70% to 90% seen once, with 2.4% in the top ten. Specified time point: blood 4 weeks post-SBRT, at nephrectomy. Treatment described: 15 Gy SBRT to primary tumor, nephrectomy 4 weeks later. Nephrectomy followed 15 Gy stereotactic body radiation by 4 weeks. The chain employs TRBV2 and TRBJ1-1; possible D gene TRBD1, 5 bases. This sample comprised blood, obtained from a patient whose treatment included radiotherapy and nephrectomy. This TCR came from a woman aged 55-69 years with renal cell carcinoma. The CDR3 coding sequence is TGTGCCAGCAGTCCCAGGGTGGAGGGCACTGAAGCTTTCTTT. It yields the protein CASSPRVEGTEAFF.